The TCR beta chain under discussion was sequenced for a study of cytomegalovirus exposure and HLA in healthy donors. Study at large: Some 85 million unique TCRs, all from HLA-typed donors, were included in an early release of the data. Study-level findings and limits: Per published accounts, TCR beta sequences correctly predicted the HLA-A and HLA-B alleles of most subjects. No immune exposure information besides CMV serostatus was available.

The primer mix had 60 Vbeta and 13 Jbeta primers. The method was immunoSEQ multiplex PCR; TCRdb's version includes in-frame clones alone and lacks a portion of them. The sample consists of about 180,000 clones, 80% of them appearing once. Germline assignment: CDR1 SGHVS and CDR2 FNYEAQ. J gave up 2 bases and V 1 base, and 14 bases lay outside the gene matches. CDR3 length: 18 residues. In regard to this clone: Its antigen remains unknown.

The clonotype comes from a woman aged 25 to 39 in good health and CMV-seronegative. Input material: PBMCs. The chain is built from TRBV7-6 and TRBJ2-7; 7 nucleotides align to TRBD1. The CDR3 DNA follows: TGTGCCAGCAGCTTAGGAACAGGGGAAGGGTCCTATCCCTACGAGCAGTACTTC. Residues: CASSLGTGEGSYPYEQYF.